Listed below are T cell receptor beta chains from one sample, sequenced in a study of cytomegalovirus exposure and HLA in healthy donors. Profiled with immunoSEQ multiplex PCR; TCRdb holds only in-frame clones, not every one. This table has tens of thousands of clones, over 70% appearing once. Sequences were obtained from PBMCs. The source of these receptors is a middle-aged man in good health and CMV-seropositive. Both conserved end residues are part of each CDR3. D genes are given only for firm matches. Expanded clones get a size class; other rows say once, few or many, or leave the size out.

CDR3nt: TGTACCAGCAGCATAAGCGGGGCTCTCAATGAGCAGTTCTTC; CDR3aa: CTSSISGALNEQFF; j_gene: TRBJ2-1; v_gene: TRBV11-3; d_gene: TRBD2; abundance: .
CDR3nt: TGTGCCAGCAGCCTACTGGGAGGGCGACTAAGCGGCTACACCTTC; CDR3aa: CASSLLGGRLSGYTF; j_gene: TRBJ1-2; v_gene: TRBV6-6; d_gene: .; abundance: .
CDR3nt: TGTGCCAGCTCAAAGGACAGGGTCGAGCAGTACTTC; CDR3aa: CASSKDRVEQYF; j_gene: TRBJ2-7; v_gene: TRBV18; d_gene: TRBD1; abundance: .
CDR3nt: TGCAGCGTAAGGGACAGGGTATTCTTTAATGAAGCTTTCTTT; CDR3aa: CSVRDRVFFNEAFF; j_gene: TRBJ1-1; v_gene: TRBV29-1; d_gene: TRBD1; abundance: once
CDR3nt: TGTGCCAGCAGCTACGGACAGACCCTCAATCAGCCCCAGCATTTT; CDR3aa: CASSYGQTLNQPQHF; j_gene: TRBJ1-5; v_gene: TRBV7-2; d_gene: .; abundance: .
CDR3nt: TGCAGCGTTGAGGAGGCCGACGGTGGCTACACCTTC; CDR3aa: CSVEEADGGYTF; j_gene: TRBJ1-2; v_gene: TRBV29-1; d_gene: .; abundance: .
CDR3nt: TGTGCCACCAGCCCCTCGGGGGGGTCTGGGGCCAACGTCCTGACTTTC; CDR3aa: CATSPSGGSGANVLTF; j_gene: TRBJ2-6; v_gene: TRBV15; d_gene: TRBD2; abundance: .
CDR3nt: TGTGCCAGCAGTCCAGGGGACGGGGATTATGGCTACACCTTC; CDR3aa: CASSPGDGDYGYTF; j_gene: TRBJ1-2; v_gene: TRBV5-4; d_gene: .; abundance: few
CDR3nt: TGTGCCAGCAGCTACGGCCCCCCGGGACAGCACTACGAGCAGTACTTC; CDR3aa: CASSYGPPGQHYEQYF; j_gene: TRBJ2-7; v_gene: TRBV5-1; d_gene: TRBD1; abundance: few
CDR3nt: TGTGCCAGCAGCCCAGTGACAGGGGGGTACTCCTACGAGCAGTACTTC; CDR3aa: CASSPVTGGYSYEQYF; j_gene: TRBJ2-7; v_gene: TRBV5-4; d_gene: TRBD1; abundance: .
CDR3nt: TGCGCCAGCAGCCAAGATGGGTACCCCGGGAGCGGGGGGCAAGAGACCCAGTACTTC; CDR3aa: CASSQDGYPGSGGQETQYF; j_gene: TRBJ2-5; v_gene: TRBV4-3; d_gene: TRBD2; abundance: .
CDR3nt: TGTGCCTGGAGTTCACAGGGGGCCTACGAGCAGTACTTC; CDR3aa: CAWSSQGAYEQYF; j_gene: TRBJ2-7; v_gene: TRBV30; d_gene: TRBD1; abundance: .
CDR3nt: TGTGCCAGCAGCTTAGTCAGTCATCAGCCCCAGCATTTT; CDR3aa: CASSLVSHQPQHF; j_gene: TRBJ1-5; v_gene: TRBV7-9; d_gene: .; abundance: once
CDR3nt: TGTGCCAGCAGCTTAGAAGGGACTAGCGGGAGGCACTACAATGAGCAGTTCTTC; CDR3aa: CASSLEGTSGRHYNEQFF; j_gene: TRBJ2-1; v_gene: TRBV11-2; d_gene: TRBD2; abundance: few
CDR3nt: TGTGCCAGCAGGATGAGCGGAGGTGGGTCCAAAAACATTCAGTACTTC; CDR3aa: CASRMSGGGSKNIQYF; j_gene: TRBJ2-4; v_gene: TRBV28; d_gene: .; abundance: .
CDR3nt: TGTGCCAGCAGTTTATCTGCTTGGGGCATTTATAGCAATCAGCCCCAGCATTTT; CDR3aa: CASSLSAWGIYSNQPQHF; j_gene: TRBJ1-5; v_gene: TRBV27; d_gene: .; abundance: .
CDR3nt: TGTGCCAGCTCGACAGGGTATATGAAGACCCAGTACTTC; CDR3aa: CASSTGYMKTQYF; j_gene: TRBJ2-5; v_gene: TRBV6-5; d_gene: TRBD1; abundance: .
CDR3nt: TGCGCCAGCAGCCAAGCGGGGGGTCCCCAGCATTTT; CDR3aa: CASSQAGGPQHF; j_gene: TRBJ1-5; v_gene: TRBV4-3; d_gene: .; abundance: .
CDR3nt: TGCGCCAGCAGCAAAGACGCAGGACACGGCTACTACGAGCAGTACTTC; CDR3aa: CASSKDAGHGYYEQYF; j_gene: TRBJ2-7; v_gene: TRBV4-1; d_gene: .; abundance: .
CDR3nt: TGTGCCAGCAGTCCAACAGGGGTCCCAAGCACAGATACGCAGTATTTT; CDR3aa: CASSPTGVPSTDTQYF; j_gene: TRBJ2-3; v_gene: TRBV2; d_gene: TRBD1; abundance: .
CDR3nt: TGTGCCAGCAGCCTTGACCTAGGAGGGACTGAAGCTTTCTTT; CDR3aa: CASSLDLGGTEAFF; j_gene: TRBJ1-1; v_gene: TRBV5-4; d_gene: .; abundance: .
CDR3nt: TGTGCCAGCAGTCTCTCTTCGGGGGTTAACAATGAGCAGTTCTTC; CDR3aa: CASSLSSGVNNEQFF; j_gene: TRBJ2-1; v_gene: TRBV6-5; d_gene: .; abundance: .
CDR3nt: TGTGCCAGCAGTTTAGTAGCGGGAGCAACCGGGGAGCTGTTTTTT; CDR3aa: CASSLVAGATGELFF; j_gene: TRBJ2-2; v_gene: TRBV28; d_gene: TRBD2; abundance: .
CDR3nt: TGTGCCAGCAGCGTAGAGGGGACTAGGGGAGATACGCAGTATTTT; CDR3aa: CASSVEGTRGDTQYF; j_gene: TRBJ2-3; v_gene: TRBV9; d_gene: TRBD2; abundance: .
CDR3nt: TGTGCCAGCAGTCGAGAGGGGGCCTACGAGCAGTACTTC; CDR3aa: CASSREGAYEQYF; j_gene: TRBJ2-7; v_gene: TRBV7-8; d_gene: .; abundance: few
CDR3nt: TGTGCCAGCAGCCTACAGGCGACTTATACAGATACGCAGTATTTT; CDR3aa: CASSLQATYTDTQYF; j_gene: TRBJ2-3; v_gene: TRBV6-5; d_gene: .; abundance: .
CDR3nt: TGTGCCAGCAGCTTAGCTTACCTAGCGGGAGGGAGGGGGCAAGAGACCCAGTACTTC; CDR3aa: CASSLAYLAGGRGQETQYF; j_gene: TRBJ2-5; v_gene: TRBV7-8; d_gene: TRBD2; abundance: .
CDR3nt: TGTGACAGCAGTGGACAGGATTACAATGAGCAGTTCTTC; CDR3aa: CDSSGQDYNEQFF; j_gene: TRBJ2-1; v_gene: TRBV27; d_gene: TRBD1; abundance: .
CDR3nt: TGTGCCAGCAGCTTACTCCCCCCGGACAACTCCTATAATTCACCCCTCCACTTT; CDR3aa: CASSLLPPDNSYNSPLHF; j_gene: TRBJ1-6; v_gene: TRBV11-2; d_gene: .; abundance: .
CDR3nt: TGTGCTAGCAGTGGCCAGCGTGATACCGGGGAGCTGTTTTTT; CDR3aa: CASSGQRDTGELFF; j_gene: TRBJ2-2; v_gene: TRBV7-7; d_gene: .; abundance: .
CDR3nt: TGTGCCAGCAGCTCATCCCGGGACTACCTGAAAACCCAGTACTTC; CDR3aa: CASSSSRDYLKTQYF; j_gene: TRBJ2-5; v_gene: TRBV7-2; d_gene: TRBD2; abundance: few
CDR3nt: TGCGCCAGCAGCCAATCCACAGGGAGAGACTACGAGCAGTACTTC; CDR3aa: CASSQSTGRDYEQYF; j_gene: TRBJ2-7; v_gene: TRBV4-3; d_gene: .; abundance: .